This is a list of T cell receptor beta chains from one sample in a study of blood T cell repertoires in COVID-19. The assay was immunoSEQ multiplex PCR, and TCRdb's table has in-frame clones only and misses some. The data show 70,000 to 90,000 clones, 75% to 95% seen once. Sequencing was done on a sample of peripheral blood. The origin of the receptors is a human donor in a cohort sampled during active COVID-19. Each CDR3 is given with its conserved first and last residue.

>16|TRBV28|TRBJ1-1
CASSFPPGGLNTEAFF
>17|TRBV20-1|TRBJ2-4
CSASPGGARIVKNIQYF
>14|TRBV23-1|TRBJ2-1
CASSPVQQNNEQFF
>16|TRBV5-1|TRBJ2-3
CASSFSPSGGEDTQYF
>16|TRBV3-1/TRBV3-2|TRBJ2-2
CASSQVTSGGAGELFF
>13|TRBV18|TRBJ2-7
CASSRSHGDEQYF
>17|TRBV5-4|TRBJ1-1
CASSLGLAGMLNTEAFF
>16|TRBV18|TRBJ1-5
CASSLIAQGADQPQHF
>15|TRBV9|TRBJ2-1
CASSVEQTIYNEQFF
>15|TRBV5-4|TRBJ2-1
CASSSRLAGDNEQFF
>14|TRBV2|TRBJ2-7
CASIGTDISYEQYF
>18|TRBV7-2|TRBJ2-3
CASSLVPSGGALTDTQYF
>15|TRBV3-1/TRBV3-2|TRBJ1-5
CASSQDPGSDQPQHF
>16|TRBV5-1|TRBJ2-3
CASSLGLAGDTDTQYF
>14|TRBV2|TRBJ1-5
CASRGGNSNQPQHF
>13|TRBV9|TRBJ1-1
CASSWSDRAEAFF
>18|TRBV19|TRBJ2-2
CASSFSGHPFSNTGELFF
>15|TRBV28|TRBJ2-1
CASTSQGQGINEQFF
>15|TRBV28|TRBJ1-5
CASSLGRGDNQPQHF
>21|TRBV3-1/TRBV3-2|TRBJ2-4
CASSPGLSGTSGLLAKNIQYF
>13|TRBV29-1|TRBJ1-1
CSVESKQNTEAFF
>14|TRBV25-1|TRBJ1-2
CASSDGTGAMGYTF
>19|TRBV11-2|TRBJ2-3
CASSLEGTWTSGSVDTQYF